The present entry profiles one T cell receptor (beta chain) with its context. CDR1 and CDR2 (germline): SQVTM, ANQGSEA. The CDR3 runs 15 residues. The trim removed 4 bases at V and 6 bases at J, leaving 11 bases unmatched. This entry belongs to a study of technical replicates of blood from a few donors. TCRdb keeps only in-frame clones here, not all; method: immunoSEQ multiplex PCR. In the table there are around 70,000 clones, around 94% of which are singletons. What was sequenced was T cells isolated from PBMCs. This chain joins TRBV29-1 and TRBJ2-7, with TRBD1 matching 11 bases. This sequence originates from a human donor in good health. In DNA, the CDR3 is TGCAGCGTTGGCCGAGGACAGGGGGCGCCTTTCGAGCAGTACTTC. This codes for CSVGRGQGAPFEQYF.